This T cell receptor beta chain was sequenced in a study of cytomegalovirus exposure and HLA in healthy donors. Study conclusions and caveats: The likely origin of a cluster of highly shared sequence variants was a sequencing artifact. A later analysis revealed that TCR association rates differed between HLA loci, peaking at DRB1 and bottoming out at HLA-C. According to an earlier analysis, most TCR beta V segments yielded productive rearrangements about 87% or about 30% of the time.

Primers for the PCR totalled 60 Vbeta and 13 Jbeta. TCRdb keeps only in-frame clones here, not all; method: immunoSEQ multiplex PCR. The sample has around 150,000 clones, roughly 70% seen once. A remark on this clone: Its antigen is still unknown.

From germline, CDR1 is LNHDA and CDR2 SQIVND (reference sequence). The V gene lost 10 bases and the J gene lost 4 bases, with 20 bases spanning the gap. The CDR3 runs to 14 residues. All donors participated as healthy donors of bone marrow. V gene TRBV19 combines with J gene TRBJ2-7; D might be TRBD2 (6 bases). The sequence was collected from a man between 45 and 60 years old in good health and CMV-seropositive. Sequenced input: PBMCs. CDR3 sequence (DNA): TGTGCCACCGCGGGGAAGACGGGCAGTTACGAGCAGTACTTC. Protein product: CATAGKTGSYEQYF. Complete variable domain (other parts from reference TRBV19 and TRBJ2-7): DGGITQSPKYLFRKEGQNVTLSCEQNLNHDAMYWYRQDPGQGLRLIYYSQIVNDFQKGDIAEGYSVSREKKESFPLTVTSAQKNPTAFYLCATAGKTGSYEQYFGPGTRLTVT.